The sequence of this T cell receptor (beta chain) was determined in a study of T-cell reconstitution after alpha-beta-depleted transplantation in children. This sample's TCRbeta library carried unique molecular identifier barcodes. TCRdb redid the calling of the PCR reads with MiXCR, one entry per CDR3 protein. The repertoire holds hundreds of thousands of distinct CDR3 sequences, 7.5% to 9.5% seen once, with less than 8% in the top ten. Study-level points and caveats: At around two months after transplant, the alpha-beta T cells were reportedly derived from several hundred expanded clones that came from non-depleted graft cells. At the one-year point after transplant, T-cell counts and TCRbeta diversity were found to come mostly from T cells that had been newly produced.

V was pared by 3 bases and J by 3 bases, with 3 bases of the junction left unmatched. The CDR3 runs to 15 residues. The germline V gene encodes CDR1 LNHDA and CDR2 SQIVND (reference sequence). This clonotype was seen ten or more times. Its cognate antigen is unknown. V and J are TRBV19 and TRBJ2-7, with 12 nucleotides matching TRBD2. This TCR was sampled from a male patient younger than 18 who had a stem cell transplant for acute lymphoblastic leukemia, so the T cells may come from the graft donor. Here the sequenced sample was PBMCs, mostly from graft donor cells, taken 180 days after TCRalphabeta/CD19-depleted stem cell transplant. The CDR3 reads CASSIGLAGLYEQYF. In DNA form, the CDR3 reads TGTGCCAGTAGTATCGGACTAGCGGGACTCTACGAGCAGTACTTC. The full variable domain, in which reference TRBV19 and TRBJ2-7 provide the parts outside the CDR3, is DGGITQSPKYLFRKEGQNVTLSCEQNLNHDAMYWYRQDPGQGLRLIYYSQIVNDFQKGDIAEGYSVSREKKESFPLTVTSAQKNPTAFYLCASSIGLAGLYEQYFGPGTRLTVT.